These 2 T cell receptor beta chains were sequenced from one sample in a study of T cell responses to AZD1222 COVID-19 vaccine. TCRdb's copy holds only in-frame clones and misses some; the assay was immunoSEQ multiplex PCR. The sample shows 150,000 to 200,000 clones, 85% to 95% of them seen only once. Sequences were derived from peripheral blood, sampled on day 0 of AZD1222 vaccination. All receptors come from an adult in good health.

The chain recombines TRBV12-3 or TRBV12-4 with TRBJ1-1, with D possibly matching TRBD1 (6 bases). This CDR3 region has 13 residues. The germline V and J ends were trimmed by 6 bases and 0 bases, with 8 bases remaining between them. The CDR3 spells CASRRQVNTEAFF. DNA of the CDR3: TGTGCCAGCAGGAGACAGGTGAACACTGAAGCTTTCTTT.

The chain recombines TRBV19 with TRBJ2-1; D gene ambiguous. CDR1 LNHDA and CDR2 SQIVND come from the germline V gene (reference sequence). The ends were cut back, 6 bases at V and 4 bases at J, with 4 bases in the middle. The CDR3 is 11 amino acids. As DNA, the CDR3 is TGTGCCAGTAGCACTTACAATGAGCAGTTCTTC. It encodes CASSTYNEQFF.